A selection of T cell receptor beta chains follows, all from one sample in a study of T cells in Graves' hyperthyroidism and ophthalmopathy. TCRdb re-derived calls from the multiplex PCR reads in MiXCR, one entry per CDR3 protein. The sample includes roughly 400,000 distinct CDR3 sequences, 11% to 15% seen only once; the top ten take 25% to 30%. The material sequenced was blood. These receptors all come from a man aged 45-65 years with Graves' ophthalmopathy. The CDR3 runs from the conserved cysteine through the conserved F or W. The D gene is left open where the match is weak. Where a row states a size, it is once, few, many or the class of an expanded clone; other rows omit it.

cdr3_nt: TGCAGTGCTAAATCTAGCGGGAGGCCTGCCTACAATGAGCAGTTCTTC
cdr3_aa: CSAKSSGRPAYNEQFF
j_call: TRBJ2-1
clone_size: -
v_call: TRBV20-1
d_call: TRBD2

cdr3_nt: TGCAGTGCGGGGGGCCTAGCGGGAGTAGGGGGCTACAATGAGCAGTTCTTC
cdr3_aa: CSAGGLAGVGGYNEQFF
j_call: TRBJ2-1
clone_size: many
v_call: TRBV20-1
d_call: TRBD2

cdr3_nt: TGTGCCAGCCCCGACAGGAGTAGCAATCAGCCCCAGCATTTT
cdr3_aa: CASPDRSSNQPQHF
j_call: TRBJ1-5
clone_size: -
v_call: TRBV6-1
d_call: -

cdr3_nt: TGTGCCAGCAGCGTAGTCCCAGCGGGAGGTCCCGGGGAGCTGTTTTTT
cdr3_aa: CASSVVPAGGPGELFF
j_call: TRBJ2-2
clone_size: few
v_call: TRBV9
d_call: TRBD2

cdr3_nt: TGTGCCAGTACTCCGGAGGGGGGACGGGAGCAGTTCTTC
cdr3_aa: CASTPEGGREQFF
j_call: TRBJ2-1
clone_size: -
v_call: TRBV19
d_call: -

cdr3_nt: TGCGCCAGCAGCCCTATCCTCACACCAAACCCCACAGATACGCAGTATTTT
cdr3_aa: CASSPILTPNPTDTQYF
j_call: TRBJ2-3
clone_size: few
v_call: TRBV4-1
d_call: -

cdr3_nt: TGTGCCAGCAGTAGGGGGACATCCCTCCTCTACGAGCAGTACTTC
cdr3_aa: CASSRGTSLLYEQYF
j_call: TRBJ2-7
clone_size: few
v_call: TRBV7-9
d_call: -

cdr3_nt: TGCAGTGCTGGGCCCACAGGGGGCGGCAATGAAAAACTGTTTTTT
cdr3_aa: CSAGPTGGGNEKLFF
j_call: TRBJ1-4
clone_size: -
v_call: TRBV20-1
d_call: TRBD1

cdr3_nt: TGTGCCAGCACCCAGATGGGGGGCCACTATGGCTACACCTTC
cdr3_aa: CASTQMGGHYGYTF
j_call: TRBJ1-2
clone_size: many
v_call: TRBV9
d_call: -

cdr3_nt: TGTGCCAGCGTTGAGGGGAAGGGGACCACTGAAGCTTTCTTT
cdr3_aa: CASVEGKGTTEAFF
j_call: TRBJ1-1
clone_size: -
v_call: TRBV9
d_call: -

cdr3_nt: TGTGCCAGTAGAAACCTACAGGGATACGAGCAGTACTTC
cdr3_aa: CASRNLQGYEQYF
j_call: TRBJ2-7
clone_size: -
v_call: TRBV19
d_call: -

cdr3_nt: TGTGCCAGCAGTTTATCTGGACAGTTTATACAGCTGTTCTTT
cdr3_aa: CASSLSGQFIQLFF
j_call: TRBJ2-2
clone_size: few
v_call: TRBV27
d_call: -

cdr3_nt: TGTGCCAGCAGTTTTTTGGTAGCGGGAGTCTACGAGCAGTACTTC
cdr3_aa: CASSFLVAGVYEQYF
j_call: TRBJ2-7
clone_size: many
v_call: TRBV12-3/TRBV12-4
d_call: TRBD2

cdr3_nt: TGCGCCAGCCGACTAGCGGGGGTCAATGAGCAGTTCTTC
cdr3_aa: CASRLAGVNEQFF
j_call: TRBJ2-1
clone_size: many
v_call: TRBV5-1
d_call: TRBD2

cdr3_nt: TGTGCCAGCAGCCAGCGGGTCTCCTACGAGCAGTACTTC
cdr3_aa: CASSQRVSYEQYF
j_call: TRBJ2-7
clone_size: few
v_call: TRBV6-1
d_call: -

cdr3_nt: TGCAGCGTTAGTCGTACAGGGAGAAAGGATGGCTACACCTTC
cdr3_aa: CSVSRTGRKDGYTF
j_call: TRBJ1-2
clone_size: once
v_call: TRBV29-1
d_call: -

cdr3_nt: TGTGCCACCAGCGGCGGACTCAGGGCAACAGAGACCCAGTACTTC
cdr3_aa: CATSGGLRATETQYF
j_call: TRBJ2-5
clone_size: many
v_call: TRBV15
d_call: -

cdr3_nt: TGTGCCAGCAACGACCTAGCGGGAGGAAGCACAGATACGCAGTATTTT
cdr3_aa: CASNDLAGGSTDTQYF
j_call: TRBJ2-3
clone_size: -
v_call: TRBV12-3/TRBV12-4
d_call: TRBD2

cdr3_nt: TGTGCCAGCAGCTTACTGGCAGGGTATGAGACCCAGTACTTC
cdr3_aa: CASSLLAGYETQYF
j_call: TRBJ2-5
clone_size: many
v_call: TRBV7-9
d_call: -

cdr3_nt: TGCGCCAGCAGCCAAGATCGGGCCCTGTCGTGGCAGTACTTC
cdr3_aa: CASSQDRALSWQYF
j_call: TRBJ2-7
clone_size: -
v_call: TRBV4-1
d_call: -

cdr3_nt: TGTGCCAGCAGCCAAGTTGACCACCGGGGACAGGGAGCGGCTTTCTTT
cdr3_aa: CASSQVDHRGQGAAFF
j_call: TRBJ1-1
clone_size: many
v_call: TRBV3-1
d_call: TRBD1

cdr3_nt: TGTGCCAGCAGAAAGGACGTTAGCAATCAGCCCCAGCATTTT
cdr3_aa: CASRKDVSNQPQHF
j_call: TRBJ1-5
clone_size: many
v_call: TRBV12-3/TRBV12-4
d_call: -

cdr3_nt: TGTGCCAGCAGTATAGGACAGCTATACAATGAGCAGTTCTTC
cdr3_aa: CASSIGQLYNEQFF
j_call: TRBJ2-1
clone_size: -
v_call: TRBV27
d_call: -

cdr3_nt: TGTGCCAGCAGCCCCTCGTTAGCGGGCTCCTACAATGAGCAGTTCTTC
cdr3_aa: CASSPSLAGSYNEQFF
j_call: TRBJ2-1
clone_size: -
v_call: TRBV7-8
d_call: TRBD2

cdr3_nt: TGTGCCAGTAGCCCAGGGGCGAGTCCCACAGATACGCAGTATTTT
cdr3_aa: CASSPGASPTDTQYF
j_call: TRBJ2-3
clone_size: few
v_call: TRBV19
d_call: -

cdr3_nt: TGTGCCAGTAGTCTTGGGACTAGCAGGGATGAGCAGTTCTTC
cdr3_aa: CASSLGTSRDEQFF
j_call: TRBJ2-1
clone_size: few
v_call: TRBV19
d_call: TRBD2

cdr3_nt: TGCGCCAGCAGCTTGGGATTTAGTTCCGGGGAGCTGTTTTTT
cdr3_aa: CASSLGFSSGELFF
j_call: TRBJ2-2
clone_size: -
v_call: TRBV5-1
d_call: -